One and the same sample provided the 26 T cell receptor beta chains below, sequenced in a study of blood T cell repertoires in COVID-19. Sequenced by immunoSEQ multiplex PCR; TCRdb stores in-frame clones only, minus some. Of approximately 150,000 clones listed, over 90% are singletons. Material for sequencing was peripheral blood. Receptors originate from a woman between 55 and 75 years old with COVID-19, enrolled during active disease.

The chain recombines TRBV29-1 with TRBJ1-1, with 7 bases matching TRBD1. Per germline, CDR1 SQVTM and CDR2 ANQGSEA. The junction had 15 bases not matched to a gene; V was cut back by 7 bases and J by 4 bases. The CDR3 is 15 amino acids. The CDR3 bases are TGCAGCGCCTCAGGGGGAAAGAGCGTACGCACTGAAGCTTTCTTT. Its protein product is CSASGGKSVRTEAFF.

This clone was found once. The CDR3 bases are TGTGCCAGCAGTGACTCGATGAAACAGGGTATGAACACTGAAGCTTTCTTT. Translating it yields CASSDSMKQGMNTEAFF. The chain recombines TRBV6-4 with TRBJ1-1, with TRBD1 as a possible D gene (6 bases). The V gene lost 0 bases and the J gene lost 0 bases, with 14 bases spanning the gap. The germline V gene encodes CDR1 MRHNA and CDR2 SNTAGT. The CDR3 totals 17 residues.

V gene TRBV10-3 combines with J gene TRBJ1-1; 12 nucleotides agree with TRBD1. This CDR3 has 18 amino acids. V lost 4 bases and J lost 1; bases outside the gene matches: 10. Germline CDR1 ENHRY, CDR2 SYGVKD. The CDR3 bases are TGTGCCATCAGTGCGGGGTGGGGACAGGGGGCAAGGAACACTGAAGCTTTCTTT. This encodes CAISAGWGQGARNTEAFF.

The chain couples TRBV7-2 to TRBJ1-2, with D possibly matching TRBD1 (6 bases). Germline V gene data show CDR1 as SGHTA and CDR2 as FQGNSA. Trimming took 5 bases from V and 2 from J, leaving 15 bases between them. The CDR3 loop spans 15 amino acids. The CDR3 nucleotides are TGTGCCAGCAGCACAGGACAGCGTCTAAACTATGGCTACACCTTC. Encoded protein: CASSTGQRLNYGYTF.

V is TRBV13 and J is TRBJ1-1, with 8 bases fitting TRBD1. V trimming: 0 bases; J trimming: 6 bases; junction bases outside the gene matches: 6. Germline assignment: CDR1 PRHDT and CDR2 FYEKMQ (reference sequence). This CDR3 has 15 amino acids. The CDR3: CASSLGGDRLPEAFF. DNA of the CDR3: TGTGCCAGCAGCTTAGGAGGGGACAGGTTACCTGAAGCTTTCTTT. Full variable domain (remainder filled in from reference TRBV13 and TRBJ1-1): AAGVIQSPRHLIKEKRETATLKCYPIPRHDTVYWYQQGPGQDPQFLISFYEKMQSDKGSIPDRFSAQQFSDYHSELNMSSLELGDSALYFCASSLGGDRLPEAFFGQGTRLTVV.

V and J are TRBV18 and TRBJ2-1, with unresolved D. This CDR3 has 14 residues. V was trimmed by 3 bases and J by 8 bases, leaving 14 bases between them. CDR1 is KGHSH, CDR2 LQKENI, per germline. This CDR3 is CASSPNSASDEQFF. The CDR3 DNA sequence: TGTGCCAGCTCACCTAATAGTGCCAGCGATGAGCAGTTCTTC.

This sequence joins TRBV5-1 and TRBJ1-1; D gene ambiguous. Germline V gene sequence: CDR1 SGHRS, CDR2 YFSETQ. This CDR3 contains 13 residues. Trimming left V 1 base short and J 4 bases short, with 8 bases between. This CDR3 is CASSLSPSTEAFF. CDR3 sequence (DNA): TGCGCCAGCAGCTTGTCTCCGAGCACTGAAGCTTTCTTT.

This clone was recorded once. The genes are TRBV15 and TRBJ1-5; D possibly corresponds to TRBD1 (6 bases). Trimming shortened V by 0 bases and J by 13 bases, and 16 bases separated the two germline ends. Germline-derived CDR1 and CDR2 are LNHNV and YYDKDF (reference sequence). The CDR3 length is 14 residues. The CDR3 loop is CATSRDRTSGQQHF. CDR3 DNA: TGTGCCACCAGCAGAGATCGCACCTCCGGACAGCAGCATTTT.

The chain combines TRBV4-3 with TRBJ1-1, with a weak D call TRBD1 (5 bases). Deletions cut 0 bases from V and 10 bases from J, with 12 bases between. The germline V gene encodes CDR1 LGHNA and CDR2 YSLEER. The CDR3 sequence is 13 residues long. The CDR3 sequence: CASSQDGSGLAFF. The CDR3 coding sequence is TGCGCCAGCAGCCAAGATGGTTCAGGGTTAGCTTTCTTT.

A note on this clone: Other DNA sequences from this sample encode an identical CDR3 as well. The chain joins TRBV7-8 to TRBJ1-5; D may be TRBD1 (6 bases). Deletions cut 5 bases from V and 2 bases from J, with 13 bases between. Per the germline V gene, CDR1 is SGHVS and CDR2 is FQNEAQ. The CDR3 is made up of 15 amino acids. CDR3 loop: CASSLVGGGNQPQHF. The CDR3 DNA is TGTGCCAGCAGCCTGGTAGGGGGGGGCAATCAGCCCCAGCATTTT.

This clone showed up just a few times. The chain recombines TRBV7-2 with TRBJ2-7, with 8 bases identical to TRBD2. CDR1 and CDR2 from the germline V gene are SGHTA and FQGNSA. There are 14 residues in the CDR3. The V segment lost 5 bases and the J segment 2 bases; nucleotides outside the gene matches: 5. Written as DNA, the CDR3 is TGTGCCAGCAGCACCTTAGCGGGGACCTACGAGCAGTACTTC. The encoded protein is CASSTLAGTYEQYF.

This chain uses TRBV6-2 or TRBV6-3 with TRBJ2-5, with 9 bases fitting TRBD2. The CDR3 spans 16 residues. V trimming: 2 bases; J trimming: 4 bases; junction bases outside the gene matches: 8. The germline CDR1 and CDR2 sequences are MNHEY and SVGEGT. The CDR3 loop reads CASSYSAGGSGETQYF. CDR3 nucleotides: TGTGCCAGCAGTTACAGTGCGGGGGGGTCGGGAGAGACCCAGTACTTC.

The chain uses TRBV3-1 (or the pseudogene TRBV3-2) and TRBJ1-6, with D hard to call. Germline V gene lookup returns CDR1 LGHDT and CDR2 YNNKEL (reference sequence). V was pared by 0 bases and J by 5 bases, with 11 bases between. CDR3 length: 16 amino acids. The CDR3 nucleotides are TGTGCCAGCAGCCAAGATTGGAGGGTGAATAATTCACCCCTCCACTTT. Its protein is CASSQDWRVNNSPLHF.

The chain uses TRBV27 and TRBJ1-5; D gene uncertain. This CDR3 is 13 amino acids long. Germline V gives CDR1 MNHEY, CDR2 SMNVEV (reference sequence). Trimming stripped 3 bases from V and 0 bases from J, with 3 bases between. CDR3 protein: CASSLRSNQPQHF. CDR3 bases: TGTGCCAGCAGTTTGCGTAGCAATCAGCCCCAGCATTTT.

The chain couples TRBV7-8 to TRBJ1-5; D call uncertain. The V gene's germline CDR1 is SGHVS and CDR2 FQNEAQ. The CDR3 consists of 14 residues. V was pared by 4 bases and J by 3 bases, with 10 bases between. The CDR3 reads CASSSESLNQPQHF. The CDR3 coding sequence is TGTGCCAGCAGCTCCGAAAGCCTCAATCAGCCCCAGCATTTT.

The CDR3 protein is CASSSRGPGEQFF. The CDR3 DNA is TGTGCCAGTAGTAGCAGGGGGCCCGGTGAGCAGTTCTTC. The rearrangement joins TRBV19 to TRBJ2-1; 8 bases are shared with TRBD1. CDR1 and CDR2 from the germline V gene are LNHDA and SQIVND (reference sequence). This CDR3 has 13 residues. The V and J ends lost 4 bases and 9 bases, in that order; junction bases with no gene match: 5.

This chain connects TRBV7-9 to TRBJ2-2, with no clear D. Germline V gene data show CDR1 as SEHNR and CDR2 as FQNEAQ (reference sequence). V was shortened by 5 bases and J by 0 bases, with 16 bases between the two germline ends. The CDR3 has 17 amino acids. The CDR3 loop reads CASSPLSGYSNTGELFF. In nucleotides, the CDR3 is TGTGCCAGCAGCCCTCTCTCCGGGTACTCGAACACCGGGGAGCTGTTTTTT.

J is TRBJ2-3 and V is TRBV24-1, with 7 bases identical to TRBD1. Germline V lookup: CDR1 KGHDR, CDR2 SFDVKD. The V gene end was trimmed by 4 bases and the J gene end by 1 base; junction bases not matched to a gene: 7. CDR3 length: 16 amino acids. The CDR3 bases are TGTGCCACCAGTGACATTGACAGGGCGGGCACAGATACGCAGTATTTT. This gives the protein CATSDIDRAGTDTQYF.

V and J are TRBV30 and TRBJ1-2; 11 bases map to TRBD1. This CDR3 is 14 amino acids long. Losses at the gene ends were 1 base for V and 8 bases for J; bases not matched to a gene: 6. CDR1 is GTSNPN, CDR2 SVGIG, per germline (reference sequence). Here the CDR3 reads CAWSEGTGGYGYTF. In DNA, the CDR3 is TGTGCCTGGAGTGAGGGGACAGGGGGTTACGGCTACACCTTC.

The V gene is TRBV7-8, the J gene TRBJ1-1; tentatively, D is TRBD1 (6 bases). CDR3 size: 17 residues. CDR1 is SGHVS and CDR2 is FQNEAQ in the germline V gene. The ends were cut back, 1 base at V and 0 bases at J, with 15 bases in the middle. CDR3 DNA: TGTGCCAGCAGCTTAGATTTTAGGGGGGGGTTGAACACTGAAGCTTTCTTT. Encoded protein: CASSLDFRGGLNTEAFF.

As concerns this clone: Sequence at one end of the junction differs from germline and may be a read error. The rearrangement links TRBV18 to TRBJ2-7; 7 positions match TRBD1. The CDR3 runs 14 residues. CDR1 KGHSH and CDR2 LQKENI come from the germline V gene. The CDR3 DNA follows: TGTGCCAGTTCACCGGGACAGCCGGCCTACGAGCAGTACTTC. This sequence encodes CASSPGQPAYEQYF.

The chain carries TRBV4-1 and TRBJ1-1; TRBD1 agrees at 7 bases. CDR1 is MGHRA, CDR2 YSYEKL, per germline. The V gene end was trimmed by 0 bases and the J gene end by 1 base; junction bases not matched to a gene: 8. The CDR3 is 17 residues long. The CDR3 reads CASSQEVPGQKNTEAFF. DNA of the CDR3: TGCGCCAGCAGCCAAGAAGTCCCGGGACAGAAGAACACTGAAGCTTTCTTT.

J is TRBJ1-2 and V is TRBV12-3 or TRBV12-4; TRBD1 matches 10 bases. CDR3 size: 13 residues. V dropped 3 bases and J dropped 8; count of bases not matched to a gene: 3. DNA for the CDR3: TGTGCCAGCAGTTTTGAGGGACAGGGGGGCTACACCTTC. Amino acid sequence: CASSFEGQGGYTF.

The V gene is TRBV7-2, the J gene TRBJ2-3, with 8 bases identical to TRBD2. The V gene's germline CDR1 is SGHTA and CDR2 FQGNSA. The CDR3 extends over 14 amino acids. V gave up 7 bases and J gave up 6 bases; unmatched junction bases: 9. The chain's CDR3 is CASIQGLAADTQYF. Here the CDR3 DNA reads TGTGCCAGCATCCAAGGACTAGCTGCGGATACGCAGTATTTT.

Concerning this clone: The conserved closing phenylalanine or tryptophan is absent in this CDR3, likely reflecting a read error. Because the CDR3's place on the DNA is in doubt, the DNA is left out and the CDR3 is given as listed by TCRdb. The chain uses TRBV19 and TRBJ1-1; TRBD1 reflects the table's D call only, with no check against the DNA. The CDR3 length equals 12 residues, ends included. The V gene's germline CDR1 is LNHDA and CDR2 SQIVND (reference sequence). This CDR3 reads CASSGTFFPTHL.

The chain has TRBV7-9 and TRBJ2-1, with 10 bases fitting TRBD1. This CDR3 has 15 residues. V was pared by 1 base and J by 5 bases, with 2 bases of the junction left unmatched. Germline V gene data show CDR1 as SEHNR and CDR2 as FQNEAQ (reference sequence). The CDR3 reads CASSLVTGGNNEQFF. The DNA for the CDR3 is TGTGCCAGCAGCTTAGTGACAGGGGGCAACAATGAGCAGTTCTTC.